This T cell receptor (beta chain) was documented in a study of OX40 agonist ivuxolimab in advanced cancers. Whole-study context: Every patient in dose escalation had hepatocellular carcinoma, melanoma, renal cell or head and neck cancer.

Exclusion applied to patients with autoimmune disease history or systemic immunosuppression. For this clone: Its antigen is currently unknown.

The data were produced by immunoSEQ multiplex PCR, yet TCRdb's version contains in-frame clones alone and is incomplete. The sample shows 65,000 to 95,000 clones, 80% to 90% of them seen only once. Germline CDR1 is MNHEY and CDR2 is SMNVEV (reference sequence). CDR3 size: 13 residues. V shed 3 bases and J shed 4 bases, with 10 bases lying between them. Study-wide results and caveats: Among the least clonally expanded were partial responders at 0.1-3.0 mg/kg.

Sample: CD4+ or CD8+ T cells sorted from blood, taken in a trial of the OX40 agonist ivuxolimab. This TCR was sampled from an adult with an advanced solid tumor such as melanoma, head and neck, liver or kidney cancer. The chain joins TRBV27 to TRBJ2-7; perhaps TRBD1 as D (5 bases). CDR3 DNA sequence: TGTGCCAGCAGTTTTGACCCAGGGTACGAGCAGTACTTC. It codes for CASSFDPGYEQYF.